Presented here are 7 T cell receptor beta chains from one specimen sequenced in a study of shared clonotypes between healthy human individuals. The assay was immunoSEQ multiplex PCR, and TCRdb's table has in-frame clones only and misses some. This sample has approximately 590,000 clones; less than 97% occur once, and the top ten carry 0.095% to 0.12%. In the naive CD8 group, cells lacked CD45RO and were positively selected for CCR7, so terminally differentiated effector memory CD45RA+ cells were left out. Sequencing used naive CD8+ T cells sorted from blood. Source of these receptors: a woman aged 25 to 39 in good health.

CDR3 bases: TGTGCCAGCAGCCCCTCAGGAGCTCACGGGGAGCTGTTTTTT. Protein sequence: CASSPSGAHGELFF. V and J are TRBV11-1 and TRBJ2-2; D not resolved. CDR3 length equals 14 residues. V lost 5 bases, J lost 7 bases, and 14 bases lay in between. Germline-derived CDR1 and CDR2 are SGHAT and FQDESV (reference sequence). The whole variable domain, remainder taken from reference TRBV11-1 and TRBJ2-2, is EAEVAQSPRYKITEKSQAVAFWCDPISGHATLYWYRQILGQGPELLVQFQDESVVDDSQLPKDRFSAERLKGVDSTLKIQPAELGDSAMYLCASSPSGAHGELFFGEGSRLTVL.

The chain carries TRBV5-4 and TRBJ2-5; D tentatively fits TRBD1 or TRBD2 (5 bases each). The V end lost 6 bases, the J end lost 5 bases, and 14 bases lay between the germline ends. Per the germline V gene, CDR1 is SGHNT and CDR2 is YYREEE (reference sequence). This CDR3 has 13 amino acids. CDR3 sequence reads: CASTLRRDETQYF. The CDR3 region has the DNA TGTGCCAGCACTTTGCGCCGGGACGAGACCCAGTACTTC. The full variable domain, with the rest looked up from reference TRBV5-4 and TRBJ2-5, is ETGVTQSPTHLIKTRGQQVTLRCSSQSGHNTVSWYQQALGQGPQFIFQYYREEENGRGNFPPRFSGLQFPNYSSELNVNALELDDSALYLCASTLRRDETQYFGPGTRLLVL.

The V call is TRBV7-8, the J call TRBJ2-6; the D is unclear. This CDR3 comprises 15 residues. The V gene lost 6 bases and the J gene lost 3 bases, with 12 bases spanning the gap. CDR1 and CDR2 (germline): SGHVS, FQNEAQ. The CDR3 loop is CASSYSVFGANVLTF. CDR3 bases: TGTGCCAGCAGTTACAGTGTGTTTGGGGCCAACGTCCTGACTTTC. Filled out from reference TRBV7-8 and TRBJ2-6, the complete variable domain reads GAGVSQSPRYKVAKRGQDVALRCDPISGHVSLFWYQQALGQGPEFLTYFQNEAQLDKSGLPSDRFFAERPEGSVSTLKIQRTQQEDSAVYLCASSYSVFGANVLTFGAGSRLTVL.

Here the CDR3 DNA reads TGCGCCAGCAGTCTGACCCGGGACAGGGTGCTGAACACCGGGGAGCTGTTTTTT. Protein sequence: CASSLTRDRVLNTGELFF. V usage is TRBV23-1 and J usage is TRBJ2-2; 9 nucleotides line up with TRBD1. TRBV23-1 is designated an ORF whose function remains uncertain. The CDR3 has 18 amino acids. V was clipped by 4 bases and J by 1 base; unmatched bases: 10.

The rearrangement uses TRBV28 and TRBJ1-5; no clear D. Trimming pared 4 bases from V and 3 bases from J, leaving 16 bases between. CDR3 length: 16 residues. CDR1 MDHEN and CDR2 SYDVKM come from the germline V gene. The CDR3 protein is CASSYGTDPFNQPQHF. For the CDR3, the DNA is TGTGCCAGCAGTTACGGAACAGACCCCTTCAATCAGCCCCAGCATTTT.

This sequence joins TRBV28 and TRBJ1-1; no clear D. With 4 bases removed from V and 2 bases from J, the gap between germline ends came to 11 bases. Per germline, CDR1 MDHEN and CDR2 SYDVKM. The CDR3 has 14 amino acids. CDR3 amino acids: CASSYTLFNTEAFF. The CDR3 DNA reads as TGTGCCAGCAGTTATACTTTATTCAACACTGAAGCTTTCTTT.

The chain joins TRBV28 to TRBJ2-7; D is unclear. V gave up 2 bases and J gave up 6 bases, with 8 bases separating them. This CDR3 region has 12 residues. Germline lookup yields CDR1 MDHEN and CDR2 SYDVKM. CDR3 nucleotides: TGTGCCAGCAGTTTAAGTGGTGTCGAGCAGTACTTC. Its protein is CASSLSGVEQYF.